Shown below are 20 T cell receptor beta chains from a single sample sequenced in a study of T cell repertoires in cytomegalovirus infection (dated by TCRdb to the late 2010s). The sequencer listed for this sample is Illumina HiSeq 1500. TCRdb reworked the public reads: Q25 trimming with fastp, MiXCR clone assembly, productive beta chains retained. Entries that share a CDR3 protein sequence are merged under the most common genes and DNA. For this sample there are around 230,000 distinct CDR3 sequences; approximately 7% appear just once. The biggest ten clones account for under 7.5% of the sample. Sequencing used PBMCs. These receptors were obtained from a human donor in good health (CMV status not recorded). Some clones in this sample may be carry-over from other donors' samples.

This clonotype has ten or more counts. V is TRBV6-5 and J is TRBJ1-1; D may be TRBD1 (5 bases). The germline gives CDR1 MNHEY, CDR2 SVGAGI. The CDR3 covers 12 residues. V was shortened by 0 bases and J by 7 bases, with 6 bases between the two germline ends. CDR3 in DNA: TGTGCCAGCAGTTACTCGGGGGATGAAGCTTTCTTT. Translated, it gives CASSYSGDEAFF.

J is TRBJ2-4 and V is TRBV28, with D maybe TRBD1 (7 bases). The germline V gene has CDR1 MDHEN and CDR2 SYDVKM. The CDR3 totals 15 residues. Trimming took off 6 bases at V and 1 base at J, with 13 bases between the two ends. CDR3 sequence reads: CASSGGQRAKNIQYF. In DNA form, the CDR3 reads TGTGCCAGCAGCGGGGGACAGAGGGCCAAAAACATTCAGTACTTC.

This clonotype counts as medium-sized (0.01 to 0.1%). The chain carries TRBV7-8 and TRBJ1-6; perhaps TRBD1 as D (5 bases). V was clipped by 1 base and J by 8 bases, with 6 bases between them. The CDR3 covers 13 residues. CDR1 and CDR2 from the germline V gene are SGHVS and FQNEAQ. DNA for the CDR3: TGTGCCAGCAGCTTAGTAGGGGATTCACCCCTCCACTTT. Translating gives CASSLVGDSPLHF.

Many counts were recorded for this clonotype. CDR3 DNA sequence: TGTGCCAGCAGTTCCAGCTCCTATAATTCACCCCTCCACTTT. This gives the protein CASSSSSYNSPLHF. The chain uses TRBV27 and TRBJ1-6; D unresolved. This CDR3 spans 14 amino acids. Germline V lookup: CDR1 MNHEY, CDR2 SMNVEV (reference sequence). Deletions cut 4 bases from V and 0 bases from J, with 4 bases between.

This clonotype was seen at least ten times. The gene calls are TRBV28 and TRBJ1-2, with D possibly being TRBD1 (6 bases). CDR3 length: 16 residues. V lost 3 bases and J lost 1, with 15 bases in between. Germline CDR1 is MDHEN and CDR2 is SYDVKM. In DNA, the CDR3 is TGTGCCAGCAGTTTTGGGCCAGGGGCCTTTAACTATGGCTACACCTTC. This gives the protein CASSFGPGAFNYGYTF.

The CDR3 loop is CASSYSNEPLVKNIQYF. The CDR3 DNA reads as TGTGCCAGCAGTTACTCGAATGAGCCTCTAGTCAAAAACATTCAGTACTTC. V is TRBV6-2 or TRBV6-3 and J is TRBJ2-4; D unclear. V was shortened by 0 bases and J by 3 bases, with 15 bases between the two germline ends. In germline, CDR1 is MNHEY, CDR2 SVGEGT. This CDR3 has 17 amino acids.

The chain recombines TRBV13 with TRBJ2-7; 10 nucleotides match TRBD2. CDR3 size: 12 residues. V was clipped by 4 bases and J by 7 bases; unmatched bases: 1. From germline, CDR1 is PRHDT and CDR2 FYEKMQ (reference sequence). CDR3 nucleotides: TGTGCCAGCAGCTGGACTAGCGGAGAGCAGTACTTC. Protein sequence: CASSWTSGEQYF.

Comments on this clonotype: This is likely an artifact of a read error, given a far larger clone one base away. The CDR3 does not end in the conserved phenylalanine or tryptophan, so this is likely a read error. The J gene is TRBJ1-1, the V gene TRBV10-1; possible D gene TRBD1, 5 bases. CDR1 is WNHNN, CDR2 SYGVQD, per germline (reference sequence). V shed 4 bases and J shed 0 bases, with 6 bases lying between them. The CDR3 runs to 13 residues. The DNA for the CDR3 is TGCGCCAGCAGTGCAGGGATGAACACTGAAGCTTTCTAT. Its protein is CASSAGMNTEAFY.

Many counts were recorded for this clonotype. The rearrangement joins TRBV2 to TRBJ2-1; TRBD1 agrees at 7 bases. Germline trimming cut 4 bases from V and 9 bases from J; bases unmatched to any gene: 9. This CDR3 spans 14 amino acids. The V gene's germline CDR1 is SNHLY and CDR2 FYNNEI. The CDR3 sequence is CASSGDRVEGEQFF. DNA of the CDR3: TGTGCCAGCAGTGGCGACAGGGTAGAGGGTGAGCAGTTCTTC. Full variable domain (missing parts from reference TRBV2 and TRBJ2-1): EPEVTQTPSHQVTQMGQEVILRCVPISNHLYFYWYRQILGQKVEFLVSFYNNEISEKSEIFDDQFSVERPDGSNFTLKIRSTKLEDSAMYFCASSGDRVEGEQFFGPGTRLTVL.

This clonotype came up many times. The V call is TRBV30, the J call TRBJ1-4; D uncertain. The CDR3 has 12 amino acids. V was shortened by 1 base and J by 8 bases, with 8 bases between the two germline ends. Germline CDR1 and CDR2: GTSNPN and SVGIG (reference sequence). CDR3 coding DNA: TGTGCCTGGAGTGCATACAACGAAAAACTGTTTTTT. Translating it yields CAWSAYNEKLFF.

This clonotype was found a few times. The chain is built from TRBV14 and TRBJ2-3; D unclear. The germline CDR1 and CDR2 sequences are SGHDN and FVKESK. The CDR3 contains 15 residues. V lost 0 bases and J lost 2, with 9 bases in between. CDR3 loop: CASSQELGYTDTQYF. CDR3 coding DNA: TGTGCCAGCAGCCAAGAATTGGGCTACACAGATACGCAGTATTTT.

A few counts support this clonotype. The V and J genes are TRBV7-9 and TRBJ1-2, with D possibly matching TRBD1 (6 bases). Germline assignment: CDR1 SEHNR and CDR2 FQNEAQ (reference sequence). The CDR3 contains 16 residues. Trimming took 5 bases from V and 5 from J, leaving 21 bases between them. The CDR3 region is CASSVGSRTEPYGYTF. The CDR3 DNA sequence: TGTGCCAGCAGCGTGGGATCACGGACAGAACCTTATGGCTACACCTTC. The whole variable domain, remainder taken from reference TRBV7-9 and TRBJ1-2, is DTGVSQNPRHKITKRGQNVTFRCDPISEHNRLYWYRQTLGQGPEFLTYFQNEAQLEKSRLLSDRFSAERPKGSFSTLEIQRTEQGDSAMYLCASSVGSRTEPYGYTFGSGTRLTVV.

This clonotype was counted ten times or more. This chain connects TRBV7-8 to TRBJ1-1; no firm D call. Trimming stripped 7 bases from V and 4 bases from J, with 25 bases between. Germline assignment: CDR1 SGHVS and CDR2 FQNEAQ. The CDR3 is 17 residues long. The CDR3 nucleotides read TGTGCCAGCACCCCCCGTGCAGGCCAAAAACGCGGCACTGAAGCTTTCTTT. Amino acid sequence: CASTPRAGQKRGTEAFF.

This clonotype has more than one count but fewer than ten. The chain joins TRBV29-1 to TRBJ2-7, with D possibly matching TRBD2 (5 bases). V was clipped by 6 bases and J by 3 bases, with 6 bases between them. The CDR3 is 10 residues long. Germline V gives CDR1 SQVTM, CDR2 ANQGSEA. The CDR3 loop is CSVGDYEQYF. The CDR3 nucleotides read TGCAGCGTCGGGGACTACGAGCAGTACTTC.

The V gene is TRBV29-1, the J gene TRBJ1-2, with TRBD1 matching over 8 bases. V lost 4 bases to trimming and J lost 1 base; unmatched junction nucleotides: 2. The CDR3 is 13 residues long. CDR1 and CDR2 (germline): SQVTM, ANQGSEA. CDR3 sequence reads: CSVAQGVNYGYTF. Written as DNA, the CDR3 is TGCAGCGTTGCACAGGGGGTTAACTATGGCTACACCTTC. The full variable domain, completed using reference TRBV29-1 and TRBJ1-2, is SAVISQKPSRDICQRGTSLTIQCQVDSQVTMMFWYRQQPGQSLTLIATANQGSEATYESGFVIDKFPISRPNLTFSTLTVSNMSPEDSSIYLCSVAQGVNYGYTFGSGTRLTVV.

This clonotype was seen many times. This CDR3 is CSVGQGIYEQYF. For the CDR3, the DNA is TGCAGCGTTGGACAGGGAATATACGAGCAGTACTTC. The chain combines TRBV29-1 with TRBJ2-7; 7 nucleotides align to TRBD1. V trimming: 4 bases; J trimming: 4 bases; junction bases outside the gene matches: 4. The CDR3 has 12 residues. Germline lookup yields CDR1 SQVTM and CDR2 ANQGSEA.

In its sample, this clonotype was seen many times. J is TRBJ2-7 and V is TRBV20-1, with D hard to call. This CDR3 comprises 14 residues. V shed 1 base and J shed 7 bases, with 17 bases lying between them. Germline lookup yields CDR1 DFQATT and CDR2 SNEGSKA (reference sequence). This CDR3 is CSARVRLNLGEQYF. CDR3 bases: TGCAGTGCTAGAGTGAGACTGAACTTGGGGGAGCAGTACTTC.

The rearrangement joins TRBV20-1 to TRBJ2-5; 10 bases match TRBD2. Trimming cost V 5 bases and J 3 bases; bases outside gene matches: 12. Germline V gives CDR1 DFQATT, CDR2 SNEGSKA (reference sequence). This CDR3 contains 16 residues. The CDR3 DNA reads as TGCAGTGCTCATCCTTTTCTAGCGGGGGAAGAAGAGACCCAGTACTTC. Residues: CSAHPFLAGEEETQYF.

This clonotype appeared many times. This chain connects TRBV12-3 or TRBV12-4 to TRBJ2-5; 7 bases map to TRBD1. V lost 4 bases and J lost 5; bases outside the gene matches: 10. The CDR3 loop spans 15 amino acids. CDR3 in DNA: TGTGCCAGCAGTTCCCGGGACAGAAGGGTGGAGACCCAGTACTTC. Translated: CASSSRDRRVETQYF.

The chain couples TRBV6-6 to TRBJ2-2; TRBD2 is a possible D gene (6 bases). V shed 5 bases and J shed 5 bases, with 15 bases lying between them. CDR1 and CDR2 from the germline V gene are MNHNY and SVGAGI (reference sequence). This CDR3 is built from 15 residues. CDR3 sequence reads: CASSPLGLSTGELFF. The CDR3 DNA sequence: TGTGCCAGCAGTCCTCTGGGACTCTCTACCGGGGAGCTGTTTTTT.